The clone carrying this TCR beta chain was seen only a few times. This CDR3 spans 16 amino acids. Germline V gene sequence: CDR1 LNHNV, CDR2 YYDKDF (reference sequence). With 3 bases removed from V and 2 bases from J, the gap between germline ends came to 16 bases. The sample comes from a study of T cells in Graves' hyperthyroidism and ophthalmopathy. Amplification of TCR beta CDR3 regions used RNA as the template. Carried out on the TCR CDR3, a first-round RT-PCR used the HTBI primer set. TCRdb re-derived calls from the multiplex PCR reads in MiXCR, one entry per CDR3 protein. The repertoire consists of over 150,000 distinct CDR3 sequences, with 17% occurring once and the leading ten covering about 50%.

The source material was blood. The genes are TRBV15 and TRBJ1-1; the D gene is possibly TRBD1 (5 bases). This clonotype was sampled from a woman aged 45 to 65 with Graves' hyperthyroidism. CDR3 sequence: CATSRGGGRRNTEAFF. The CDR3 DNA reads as TGTGCCACCAGCAGGGGTGGGGGACGGAGAAACACTGAAGCTTTCTTT.